One sample yielded the 29 T cell receptor beta chains listed below, sequenced in a study of T cell changes during pregnancy in multiple sclerosis. The protocol was immunoSEQ multiplex PCR, while the TCRdb copy is restricted to in-frame clones and leaves out a portion. The table includes tens of thousands of clones, roughly 95% detected once. This specimen consisted of CD8+ T cells from peripheral blood mononuclear cells, obtained after pregnancy. Receptor source: a female donor with multiple sclerosis, enrolled in a pregnancy study.

The gene calls are TRBV4-1 and TRBJ1-1; D is unclear. Germline CDR1 and CDR2: MGHRA and YSYEKL. The CDR3 spans 14 residues. Trimming removed 4 bases from V and 1 base from J, with 10 bases in between. DNA of the CDR3: TGCGCCAGCAGCCCCCGGGAGGGGAACACTGAAGCTTTCTTT. This encodes CASSPREGNTEAFF.

The chain couples TRBV9 to TRBJ2-5; TRBD1 matches at 11 bases. The J segment lost 1 base and the V segment lost 3 bases, leaving 2 bases of the junction unmatched. Germline V gene lookup returns CDR1 SGDLS and CDR2 YYNGEE. The CDR3 is 15 residues long. This CDR3 is CASSGGTGGQETQYF. The DNA of the CDR3 is TGTGCCAGCAGCGGCGGGACAGGGGGCCAAGAGACCCAGTACTTC. Full variable domain (missing parts from reference TRBV9 and TRBJ2-5): DSGVTQTPKHLITATGQRVTLRCSPRSGDLSVYWYQQSLDQGLQFLIQYYNGEERAKGNILERFSAQQFPDLHSELNLSSLELGDSALYFCASSGGTGGQETQYFGPGTRLLVL.

The chain carries TRBV6-5 and TRBJ2-5, with 7 positions matching TRBD1. The germline V gene encodes CDR1 MNHEY and CDR2 SVGAGI. The CDR3 is 15 residues long. V was clipped by 4 bases and J by 2 bases; unmatched bases: 7. CDR3: CASSFTGQLQETQYF. In nucleotides, the CDR3 is TGTGCCAGCAGTTTCACGGGACAGTTGCAAGAGACCCAGTACTTC.

The rearrangement links TRBV5-4 to TRBJ2-1, with no clear D. Germline V CDR1 and CDR2: SGHNT, YYREEE (reference sequence). CDR3 length: 14 amino acids. V was trimmed by 7 bases and J by 4 bases, leaving 15 bases between them. The CDR3 DNA follows: TGTGCCAGCGGCGCGAGAGGAGAATACAATGAGCAGTTCTTC. This encodes CASGARGEYNEQFF.

CDR3 region: CASLLPGEQYF. The DNA of the CDR3 is TGTGCCAGTCTCCTTCCAGGCGAGCAGTACTTC. This chain connects TRBV19 to TRBJ2-7, with D uncertain. V lost 8 bases to trimming and J lost 6 bases, with 11 bases between them. The CDR3 contains 11 residues. CDR1 is LNHDA, CDR2 SQIVND, per germline (reference sequence).

This rearrangement joins TRBV27 to TRBJ2-7, with 11 positions matching TRBD2. V shed 6 bases and J 3 bases; nucleotides not matched to a gene: 4. Germline V gene data show CDR1 as MNHEY and CDR2 as SMNVEV (reference sequence). The CDR3 has 14 amino acids. The CDR3 region has the DNA TGTGCCAGCAGCCCTGGACTAGCGGGCTACGAGCAGTACTTC. It yields the protein CASSPGLAGYEQYF.

The table lists this clone with a count of one. The V call is TRBV30, the J call TRBJ2-7; the match to TRBD1 covers 11 bases. The CDR3 totals 14 residues. Looked up from germline, CDR1 is GTSNPN and CDR2 is SVGIG (reference sequence). V lost 3 bases and J lost 2; bases outside the gene matches: 3. CDR3 region: CAWSPGQGAYEQYF. As DNA, the CDR3 is TGTGCCTGGAGCCCGGGACAGGGGGCCTACGAGCAGTACTTC.

The rearrangement links TRBV2 to TRBJ2-1; the match to TRBD2 covers 10 bases. J gave up 8 bases and V 4 bases, and 8 bases lay outside the gene matches. CDR3 length: 15 amino acids. From germline, CDR1 is SNHLY and CDR2 FYNNEI. CDR3 sequence: CASSASGGTWDEQFF. CDR3 coding DNA: TGTGCCAGCAGTGCTAGCGGGGGAACTTGGGATGAGCAGTTCTTC.

The V gene is TRBV28, the J gene TRBJ2-2; a weak D match, TRBD2 (7 bases). The length of the CDR3 is 15 residues. Germline assignment: CDR1 MDHEN and CDR2 SYDVKM. The V end lost 2 bases, the J end lost 4 bases, and 11 bases lay between the germline ends. CDR3 residues: CASSLGGAITGELFF. The CDR3 DNA reads as TGTGCCAGCAGTTTAGGGGGGGCGATCACCGGGGAGCTGTTTTTT.

The chain joins TRBV29-1 to TRBJ2-1, with no clear D. CDR1 and CDR2 from the germline V gene are SQVTM and ANQGSEA. V was pared by 1 base and J by 10 bases, with 11 bases between. The CDR3 contains 12 residues. Here the CDR3 DNA reads TGCAGCGTTGAAGTGGGCAGCATGGAGCAGTTCTTC. Amino acid sequence: CSVEVGSMEQFF.

In this sample, this clone turned up once. The chain joins TRBV19 to TRBJ1-1, with 7 positions matching TRBD1. Germline CDR1 and CDR2: LNHDA and SQIVND (reference sequence). V shed 0 bases, J shed 5 bases, and the junction held 6 bases outside the gene matches. The CDR3 contains 15 residues. The CDR3 sequence: CASSIDRRGLTEAFF. Here the CDR3 DNA reads TGTGCCAGTAGTATAGATAGAAGGGGGCTAACTGAAGCTTTCTTT.

The V call is TRBV7-9, the J call TRBJ2-7; weak D call: TRBD1 (8 bases). In germline, CDR1 is SEHNR, CDR2 FQNEAQ (reference sequence). The CDR3 is 13 amino acids. Trimming left V 5 bases short and J 5 bases short, with 13 bases between. CDR3 nucleotides: TGTGCCAGCAGCCCTACAGGGGGGGACGAGCAGTACTTC. Translating gives CASSPTGGDEQYF.

The rearrangement joins TRBV2 to TRBJ1-2; 8 nucleotides align to TRBD1. Losses at the gene ends were 3 bases for V and 12 bases for J; bases not matched to a gene: 15. The CDR3 is 15 residues long. Looked up from germline, CDR1 is SNHLY and CDR2 is FYNNEI. The CDR3 protein is CASSEDPGQGGENTF. CDR3 sequence (DNA): TGTGCCAGCAGTGAGGATCCTGGACAGGGTGGGGAAAACACCTTC.

This chain links TRBV5-5 with TRBJ2-7; D unresolved. The V gene lost 0 bases and the J gene lost 2 bases, with 12 bases spanning the gap. The CDR3 spans 15 residues. In germline, CDR1 is SGHKS, CDR2 YYEKEE (reference sequence). This chain's CDR3 is CASSLATPVTYEQYF. In nucleotides, the CDR3 is TGTGCCAGCAGCTTGGCCACTCCCGTGACCTACGAGCAGTACTTC.

The chain joins TRBV19 to TRBJ1-2, with a tentative D call TRBD1 (6 bases). Germline V gene sequence: CDR1 LNHDA, CDR2 SQIVND (reference sequence). CDR3 length: 16 residues. The V and J ends lost 3 bases and 0 bases respectively, with 14 bases between them. The CDR3 coding sequence is TGTGCCAGTAGTATTACGGTCGCAGGGGCTAACTATGGCTACACCTTC. Translation: CASSITVAGANYGYTF.

This chain links TRBV9 with TRBJ2-1; D unresolved. The CDR3 runs 15 residues. CDR1 and CDR2 (germline): SGDLS, YYNGEE. Trimming removed 4 bases from V and 6 bases from J, with 17 bases in between. In nucleotides, the CDR3 is TGTGCCAGCAGCCCTGATCTACAGAACTTCAATGAGCAGTTCTTC. As protein: CASSPDLQNFNEQFF. Supplemented by reference TRBV9 and TRBJ2-1, the full variable domain reads DSGVTQTPKHLITATGQRVTLRCSPRSGDLSVYWYQQSLDQGLQFLIQYYNGEERAKGNILERFSAQQFPDLHSELNLSSLELGDSALYFCASSPDLQNFNEQFFGPGTRLTVL.

V usage is TRBV27 and J usage is TRBJ1-1; no clear D gene. Germline loops: CDR1 MNHEY, CDR2 SMNVEV (reference sequence). V lost 2 bases, J lost 2 bases, and 6 bases lay in between. The CDR3 extends over 13 amino acids. The CDR3 DNA reads TGTGCCAGCAGTTTACAGTTAAACACTGAAGCTTTCTTT. The encoded protein is CASSLQLNTEAFF.

The chain carries TRBV6-4 and TRBJ2-1, with 8 positions matching TRBD2. This CDR3 is 15 amino acids long. Germline V gives CDR1 MRHNA, CDR2 SNTAGT. Germline trimming cut 3 bases from V and 2 bases from J; bases unmatched to any gene: 3. CDR3 in DNA: TGTGCCAGCAGTGAGGGTAGCGGGGCCTACAATGAGCAGTTCTTC. It is translated as CASSEGSGAYNEQFF.

In its sample, this clone was seen once. This chain links TRBV7-3 with TRBJ2-1; 10 positions agree with TRBD2. CDR1 is SGHTA, CDR2 FQGTGA, per germline. This CDR3 has 14 residues. Germline trimming cut 0 bases from V and 7 bases from J; bases unmatched to any gene: 0. The CDR3 loop is CASSLTLAGNEQFF. In DNA form, the CDR3 reads TGTGCCAGCAGCTTAACACTAGCGGGGAATGAGCAGTTCTTC. The full variable domain, its missing parts supplied by reference TRBV7-3 and TRBJ2-1, is GAGVSQTPSNKVTEKGKYVELRCDPISGHTALYWYRQSLGQGPEFLIYFQGTGAADDSGLPNDRFFAVRPEGSVSTLKIQRTERGDSAVYLCASSLTLAGNEQFFGPGTRLTVL.

The J gene is TRBJ2-1, the V gene TRBV9, with 13 positions matching TRBD2. CDR1 is SGDLS, CDR2 YYNGEE, per germline. This CDR3 region has 16 residues. V was pared by 3 bases and J by 7 bases, with 7 bases of the junction left unmatched. CDR3 DNA sequence: TGTGCCAGCAGCGCGGTGGGGGGACTAGCGGGAAATGAGCAGTTCTTC. Its translation is CASSAVGGLAGNEQFF.

The CDR3 loop is CASSPASSADTQYF. The CDR3 DNA reads TGTGCCAGCAGCCCCGCCTCTAGCGCCGATACGCAGTATTTT. The chain recombines TRBV7-9 with TRBJ2-3; weak D call: TRBD2 (6 bases). Trimming removed 5 bases from V and 6 bases from J, with 15 bases in between. This CDR3 spans 14 amino acids. Germline-derived CDR1 and CDR2 are SEHNR and FQNEAQ (reference sequence).

The rearrangement uses TRBV27 and TRBJ1-4, with D hard to call. The germline CDR1 and CDR2 sequences are MNHEY and SMNVEV (reference sequence). CDR3 length: 15 amino acids. Trimming pared 6 bases from V and 8 bases from J, leaving 19 bases between. The CDR3 DNA reads as TGTGCCAGCAGCTCGGCCCGGGGTGGAGACGAAAAACTGTTTTTT. Its protein product is CASSSARGGDEKLFF.

The V and J genes are TRBV2 and TRBJ2-7; 7 nucleotides line up with TRBD1. V shed 1 base and J 12 bases; nucleotides not matched to a gene: 18. The CDR3 is 16 residues long. CDR1 and CDR2 (germline): SNHLY, FYNNEI. The CDR3 DNA reads TGTGCCAGCAGTGAAGGGGACAGAGGCCCCCTTTTCTTTGCGTACTTC. It specifies CASSEGDRGPLFFAYF.

This chain uses TRBV7-2 with TRBJ2-7; D gene unclear. This CDR3 spans 13 amino acids. Between the trimmed V and J ends, which lost 2 bases and 2 bases, there was a span of 7 bases. CDR1 and CDR2 (germline): SGHTA, FQGNSA. CDR3 nucleotides: TGTGCCAGCAGCTTACGACAAACCTACGAGCAGTACTTC. It translates to CASSLRQTYEQYF.

This chain uses TRBV7-9 with TRBJ1-6, with D perhaps TRBD1 (5 bases). Per germline, CDR1 SEHNR and CDR2 FQNEAQ (reference sequence). The CDR3 has 11 residues. Trimming shortened V by 5 bases and J by 16 bases, and 12 bases separated the two germline ends. For the CDR3, the DNA is TGTGCCAGCAGCACTACAGGTTTACTCCACTTT. Protein product: CASSTTGLLHF.

This chain uses TRBV15 with TRBJ2-7; 9 bases line up with TRBD2. The V and J ends lost 0 bases and 1 base, in that order; junction bases with no gene match: 10. CDR1 is LNHNV and CDR2 is YYDKDF in the germline V gene (reference sequence). This CDR3 spans 18 amino acids. The CDR3 sequence is CATSREVRLAGSSYEQYF. CDR3 coding DNA: TGTGCCACCAGCAGAGAGGTACGCCTAGCGGGGTCTTCCTACGAGCAGTACTTC.

DNA of the CDR3: TGTGCTAGTGGTTTCGGGACAGCAGACGCCGTAAGCTCCTACGAGCAGTACTTC. This translates into CASGFGTADAVSSYEQYF. V and J are TRBV12-5 and TRBJ2-7; 7 positions agree with TRBD1. Looked up from germline, CDR1 is LGHNT and CDR2 is FRNRAP. The CDR3 sequence is 18 residues long. The V gene end was trimmed by 3 bases and the J gene end by 0 bases; junction bases not matched to a gene: 14. The full variable domain, its missing parts supplied by reference TRBV12-5 and TRBJ2-7, is DARVTQTPRHKVTEMGQEVTMRCQPILGHNTVFWYRQTMMQGLELLAYFRNRAPLDDSGMPKDRFSAEMPDATLATLKIQPSEPRDSAVYFCASGFGTADAVSSYEQYFGPGTRLTVT.

The chain is built from TRBV7-9 and TRBJ2-1, with TRBD2 matching 11 bases. V was pared by 5 bases and J by 7 bases, with 10 bases of the junction left unmatched. This CDR3 region has 16 residues. Looked up from germline, CDR1 is SEHNR and CDR2 is FQNEAQ (reference sequence). The CDR3 DNA reads as TGTGCCAGCAGCGATGTAGCGGGGGGGCCCACAAATGAGCAGTTCTTC. It codes for CASSDVAGGPTNEQFF.

The V and J genes are TRBV4-1 and TRBJ2-5, with TRBD2 as a possible D gene (7 bases). The ends were cut back, 5 bases at V and 3 bases at J, with 13 bases in the middle. Germline lookup yields CDR1 MGHRA and CDR2 YSYEKL. The CDR3 contains 14 residues. CDR3 in amino acids: CASSWPGGEETQYF. The CDR3 coding sequence is TGCGCCAGCAGCTGGCCGGGGGGCGAAGAGACCCAGTACTTC.